This T cell receptor beta chain was obtained from a study of vaccination effects on CD4 cells after COVID-19. Study summary: Before sequencing took place, the ViraFEST assay used viral peptide pools to expand antigen-specific CD4+ T cells. Post-vaccine draws lagged the second dose by a median of 72 days.

Following a roughly 11-day culture, CD4+ T cells were purified. Each participant received a vaccine that was either BNT162b2 or mRNA-1273, given as two doses. Nucleocapsid antibodies were negative in the vaccine recipients, who had never had SARS-CoV-2 infection. As concerns this clone: The target antigen is unknown.

Study-wide findings and caveats: Clones of infection and vaccine origin contracted markedly late after vaccination.

This table comes from immunoSEQ multiplex PCR, and its TCRdb copy is limited to in-frame clones, with some not included. The sample consists of nearly 45,000 clones, roughly 72% of them appearing once. The CDR3 spans 13 residues. Between the trimmed V and J ends, which lost 6 bases and 3 bases, there was a span of 11 bases. The sequence was obtained from a human donor who received a COVID-19 vaccine. The chain links TRBV12-3 or TRBV12-4 to TRBJ1-1; no reliable D call. Specimen: CD4+ T cells from PBMCs cultured without peptide, collected after COVID-19 vaccination. The CDR3 protein is CASSQDEDTEAFF. The CDR3 DNA reads TGTGCCAGCAGCCAGGACGAGGACACTGAAGCTTTCTTT.